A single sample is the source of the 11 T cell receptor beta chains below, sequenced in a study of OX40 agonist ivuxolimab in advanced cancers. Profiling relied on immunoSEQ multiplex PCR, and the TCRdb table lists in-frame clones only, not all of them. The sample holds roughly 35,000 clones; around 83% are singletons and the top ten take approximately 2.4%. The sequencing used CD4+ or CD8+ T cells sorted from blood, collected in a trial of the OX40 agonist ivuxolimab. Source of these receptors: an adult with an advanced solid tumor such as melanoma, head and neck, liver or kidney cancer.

CDR3 residues: CAGTGLGTDTQYF. The DNA for the CDR3 is TGTGCCGGAACAGGGCTGGGCACAGATACGCAGTATTTT. The rearrangement joins TRBV2 to TRBJ2-3, with D tentatively TRBD1 (6 bases). V lost 11 bases to trimming and J lost 1 base, with 13 bases between them. Germline V gene data show CDR1 as SNHLY and CDR2 as FYNNEI. The CDR3 loop spans 13 amino acids. Variable domain in full (rest from reference TRBV2 and TRBJ2-3): EPEVTQTPSHQVTQMGQEVILRCVPISNHLYFYWYRQILGQKVEFLVSFYNNEISEKSEIFDDQFSVERPDGSNFTLKIRSTKLEDSAMYFCAGTGLGTDTQYFGPGTRLTVL.

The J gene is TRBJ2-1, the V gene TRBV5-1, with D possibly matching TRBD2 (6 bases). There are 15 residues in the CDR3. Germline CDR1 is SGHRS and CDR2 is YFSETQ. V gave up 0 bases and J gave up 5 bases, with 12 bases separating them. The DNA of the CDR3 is TGCGCCAGCAGCTTGGGGGGGACTTCCAACAATGAGCAGTTCTTC. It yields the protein CASSLGGTSNNEQFF. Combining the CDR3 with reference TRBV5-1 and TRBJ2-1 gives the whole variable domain KAGVTQTPRYLIKTRGQQVTLSCSPISGHRSVSWYQQTPGQGLQFLFEYFSETQRNKGNFPGRFSGRQFSNSRSEMNVSTLELGDSALYLCASSLGGTSNNEQFFGPGTRLTVL.

Here the CDR3 reads CASSFEGTGAETQYF. The CDR3 coding sequence is TGCGCCAGCAGCTTTGAAGGCACAGGGGCGGAGACCCAGTACTTC. The chain recombines TRBV5-1 with TRBJ2-5; 7 bases are shared with TRBD1. V shed 2 bases and J 5 bases; nucleotides not matched to a gene: 9. Germline V CDR1 and CDR2: SGHRS, YFSETQ. This CDR3 has 15 amino acids.

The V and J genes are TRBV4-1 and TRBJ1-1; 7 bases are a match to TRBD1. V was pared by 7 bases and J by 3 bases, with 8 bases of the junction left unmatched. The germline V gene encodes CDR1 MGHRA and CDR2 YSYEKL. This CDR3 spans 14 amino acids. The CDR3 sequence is CASTRGGSDTEAFF. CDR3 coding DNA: TGCGCCAGCACCCGAGGGGGCTCGGACACTGAAGCTTTCTTT.

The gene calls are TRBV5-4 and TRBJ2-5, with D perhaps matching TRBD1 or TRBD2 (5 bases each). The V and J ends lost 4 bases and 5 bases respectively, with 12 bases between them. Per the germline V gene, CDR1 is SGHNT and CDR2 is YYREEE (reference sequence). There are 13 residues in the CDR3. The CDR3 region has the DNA TGTGCCAGCAGCCCGAGGGGCAGGGAGACCCAGTACTTC. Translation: CASSPRGRETQYF.

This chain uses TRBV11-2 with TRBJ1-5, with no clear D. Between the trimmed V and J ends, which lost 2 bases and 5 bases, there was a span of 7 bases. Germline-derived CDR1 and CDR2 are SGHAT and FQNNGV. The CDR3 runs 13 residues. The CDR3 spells CASSLTEDQPQHF. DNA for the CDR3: TGTGCCAGCAGCTTAACGGAGGATCAGCCCCAGCATTTT.

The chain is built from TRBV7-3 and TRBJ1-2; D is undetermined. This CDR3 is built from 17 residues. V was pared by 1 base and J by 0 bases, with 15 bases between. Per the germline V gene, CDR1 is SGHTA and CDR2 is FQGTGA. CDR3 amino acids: CASSLNEFGQPNYGYTF. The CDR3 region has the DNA TGTGCCAGCAGCTTAAATGAGTTCGGGCAGCCTAACTATGGCTACACCTTC.

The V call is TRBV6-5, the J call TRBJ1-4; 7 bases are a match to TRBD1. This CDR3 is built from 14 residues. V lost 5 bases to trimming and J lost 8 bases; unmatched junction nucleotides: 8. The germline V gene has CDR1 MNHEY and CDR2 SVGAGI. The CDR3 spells CASSHRDSGEKLFF. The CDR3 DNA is TGTGCCAGCAGTCACCGGGACAGTGGAGAAAAACTGTTTTTT.

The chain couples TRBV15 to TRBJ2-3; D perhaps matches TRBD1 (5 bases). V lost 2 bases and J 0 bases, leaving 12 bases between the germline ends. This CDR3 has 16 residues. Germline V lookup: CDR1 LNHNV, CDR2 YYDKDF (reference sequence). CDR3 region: CATSRRKGLSTDTQYF. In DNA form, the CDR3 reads TGTGCCACCAGCAGAAGGAAGGGGTTGAGCACAGATACGCAGTATTTT.

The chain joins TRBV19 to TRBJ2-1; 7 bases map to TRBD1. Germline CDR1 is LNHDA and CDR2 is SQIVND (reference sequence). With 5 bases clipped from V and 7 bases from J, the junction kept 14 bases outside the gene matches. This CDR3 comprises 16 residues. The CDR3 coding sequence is TGTGCCAGTAGTGGAAGACAGGGAGAGGGTTATAATGAGCAGTTCTTC. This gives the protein CASSGRQGEGYNEQFF. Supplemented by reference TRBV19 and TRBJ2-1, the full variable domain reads DGGITQSPKYLFRKEGQNVTLSCEQNLNHDAMYWYRQDPGQGLRLIYYSQIVNDFQKGDIAEGYSVSREKKESFPLTVTSAQKNPTAFYLCASSGRQGEGYNEQFFGPGTRLTVL.

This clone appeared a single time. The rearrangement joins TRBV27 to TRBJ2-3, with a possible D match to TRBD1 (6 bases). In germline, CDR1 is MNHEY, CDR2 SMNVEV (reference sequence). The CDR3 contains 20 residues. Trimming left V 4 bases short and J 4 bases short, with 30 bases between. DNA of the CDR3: TGTGCCAGCAGTTCAAAGTCCTGGGATGAACAGGGTTTTAAGGCAGATACGCAGTATTTT. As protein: CASSSKSWDEQGFKADTQYF.